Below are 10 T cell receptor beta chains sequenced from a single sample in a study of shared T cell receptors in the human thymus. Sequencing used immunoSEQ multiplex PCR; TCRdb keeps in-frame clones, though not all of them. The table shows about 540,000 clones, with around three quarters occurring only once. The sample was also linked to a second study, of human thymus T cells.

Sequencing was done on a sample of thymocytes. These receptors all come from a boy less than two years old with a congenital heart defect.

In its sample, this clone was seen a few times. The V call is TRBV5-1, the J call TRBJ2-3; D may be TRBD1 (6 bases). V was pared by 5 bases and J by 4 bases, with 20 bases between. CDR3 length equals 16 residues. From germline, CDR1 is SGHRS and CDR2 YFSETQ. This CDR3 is CASRNQDRDFSDTQYF. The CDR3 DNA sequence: TGCGCCAGCAGGAACCAGGACAGAGACTTTTCAGATACGCAGTATTTT.

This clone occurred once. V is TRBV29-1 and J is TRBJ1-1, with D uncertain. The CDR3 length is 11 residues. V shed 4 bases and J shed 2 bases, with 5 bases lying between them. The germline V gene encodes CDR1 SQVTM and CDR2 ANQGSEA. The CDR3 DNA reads TGCAGCGTTGGGGCAAACACTGAAGCTTTCTTT. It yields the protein CSVGANTEAFF.

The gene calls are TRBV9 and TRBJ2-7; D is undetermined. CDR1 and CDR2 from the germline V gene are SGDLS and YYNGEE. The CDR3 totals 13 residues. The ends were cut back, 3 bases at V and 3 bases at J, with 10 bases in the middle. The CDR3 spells CASSADKNYEQYF. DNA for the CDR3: TGTGCCAGCAGCGCTGACAAAAACTACGAGCAGTACTTC.

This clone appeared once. As DNA, the CDR3 is TGCGCCAGCAGTGAAGCCGGGACTAGGTACGAGCAGTACTTC. As protein: CASSEAGTRYEQYF. The V gene is TRBV10-2, the J gene TRBJ2-7; TRBD2 matches 8 bases. Trimming at V came to 3 bases and at J to 4 bases, leaving 5 bases not matched to a gene. In germline, CDR1 is WSHSY, CDR2 SAAADI. The CDR3 is 14 residues long.

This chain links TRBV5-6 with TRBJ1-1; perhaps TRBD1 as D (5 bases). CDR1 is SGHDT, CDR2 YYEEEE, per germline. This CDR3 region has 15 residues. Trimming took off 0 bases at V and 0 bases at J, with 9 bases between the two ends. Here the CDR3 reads CASSLGGHLNTEAFF. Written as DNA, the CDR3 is TGTGCCAGCAGCTTGGGAGGACACTTGAACACTGAAGCTTTCTTT.

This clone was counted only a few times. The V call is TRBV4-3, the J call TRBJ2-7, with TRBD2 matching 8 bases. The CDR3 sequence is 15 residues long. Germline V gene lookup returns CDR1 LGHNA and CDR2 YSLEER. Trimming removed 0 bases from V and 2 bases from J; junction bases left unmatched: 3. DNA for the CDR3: TGCGCCAGCAGCCAAGAACGGACTAGCACCTACGAGCAGTACTTC. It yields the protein CASSQERTSTYEQYF.

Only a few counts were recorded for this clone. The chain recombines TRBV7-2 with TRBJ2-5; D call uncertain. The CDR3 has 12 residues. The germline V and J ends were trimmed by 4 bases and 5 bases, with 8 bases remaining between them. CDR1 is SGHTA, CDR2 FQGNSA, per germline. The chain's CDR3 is CASSSTRETQYF. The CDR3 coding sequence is TGTGCCAGCAGCTCTACGCGGGAGACCCAGTACTTC.

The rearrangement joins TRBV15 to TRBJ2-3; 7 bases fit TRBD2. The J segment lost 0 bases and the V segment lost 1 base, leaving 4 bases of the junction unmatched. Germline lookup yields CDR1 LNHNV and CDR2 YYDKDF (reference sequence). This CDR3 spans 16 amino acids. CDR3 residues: CATSRAGRRSTDTQYF. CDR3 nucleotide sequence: TGTGCCACCAGCAGAGCCGGGAGGCGGAGCACAGATACGCAGTATTTT. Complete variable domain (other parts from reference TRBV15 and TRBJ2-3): DAMVIQNPRYQVTQFGKPVTLSCSQTLNHNVMYWYQQKSSQAPKLLFHYYDKDFNNEADTPDNFQSRRPNTSFCFLDIRSPGLGDTAMYLCATSRAGRRSTDTQYFGPGTRLTVL.

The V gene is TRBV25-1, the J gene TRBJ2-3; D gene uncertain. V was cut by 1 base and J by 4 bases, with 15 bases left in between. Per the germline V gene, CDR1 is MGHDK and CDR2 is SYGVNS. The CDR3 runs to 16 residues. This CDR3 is CASSELEGGVADTQYF. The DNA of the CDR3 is TGTGCCAGCAGTGAATTAGAAGGCGGCGTAGCAGATACGCAGTATTTT.

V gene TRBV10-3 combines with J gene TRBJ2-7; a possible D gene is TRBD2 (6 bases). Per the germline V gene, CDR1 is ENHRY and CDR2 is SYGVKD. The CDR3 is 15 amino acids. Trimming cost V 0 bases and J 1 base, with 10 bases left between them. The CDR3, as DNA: TGTGCCATCAGTGAGTCAAGGGGAGGTTCCTACGAGCAGTACTTC. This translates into CAISESRGGSYEQYF.